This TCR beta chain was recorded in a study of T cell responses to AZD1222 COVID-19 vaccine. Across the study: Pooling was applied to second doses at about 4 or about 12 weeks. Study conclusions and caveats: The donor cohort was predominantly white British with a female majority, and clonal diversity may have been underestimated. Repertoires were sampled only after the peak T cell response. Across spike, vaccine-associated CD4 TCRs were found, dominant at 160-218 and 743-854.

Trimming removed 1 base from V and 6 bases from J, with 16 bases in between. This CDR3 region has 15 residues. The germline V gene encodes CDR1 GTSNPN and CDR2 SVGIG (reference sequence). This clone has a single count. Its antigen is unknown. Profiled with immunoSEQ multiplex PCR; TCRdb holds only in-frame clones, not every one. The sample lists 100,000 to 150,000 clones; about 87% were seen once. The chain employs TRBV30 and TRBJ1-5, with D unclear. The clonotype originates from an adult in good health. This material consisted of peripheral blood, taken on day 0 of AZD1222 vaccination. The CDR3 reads CAWSGRLDSGQPQHF. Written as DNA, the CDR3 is TGTGCCTGGAGTGGGAGACTGGACTCCGGTCAGCCCCAGCATTTT.